Shown below are 3 T cell receptor beta chains from a single sample sequenced in a study of T cells in Graves' hyperthyroidism and ophthalmopathy. Template material for amplifying TCR beta CDR3 regions consisted of RNA transcripts. An initial round of RT-PCR targeting the TCR CDR3 relied on the HTBI primer set. Each CDR3 protein gets one entry after TCRdb re-called the multiplex PCR reads with MiXCR. The repertoire holds a few hundred thousand distinct CDR3 sequences, around 20% seen once, with 50% to 65% in the top ten. Material: blood. These receptors were collected from a woman in her fifties or sixties with Graves' hyperthyroidism.

This chain joins TRBV11-3 and TRBJ2-1; 8 bases align to TRBD2. Germline V CDR1 and CDR2: SGHNT, YENEEA. This CDR3 is built from 15 residues. Losses at the gene ends were 4 bases for V and 3 bases for J; bases not matched to a gene: 5. Here the CDR3 DNA reads TGTGCCAGCAGCTCGAAAAGCGGGAGCTACAATGAGCAGTTCTTC. The encoded protein is CASSSKSGSYNEQFF.

The V gene is TRBV7-3, the J gene TRBJ2-7, with unresolved D. The CDR3 is 13 amino acids. V lost 2 bases and J 5 bases, leaving 10 bases between the germline ends. Germline lookup yields CDR1 SGHTA and CDR2 FQGTGA. CDR3 sequence (DNA): TGTGCCAGCAGCTTACGACCACTCCACGAGCAGTACTTC. This encodes CASSLRPLHEQYF.

The J gene is TRBJ2-1, the V gene TRBV7-3, with a possible D match to TRBD2 (6 bases). The CDR3 covers 14 residues. V shed 3 bases and J shed 5 bases, with 11 bases lying between them. Germline assignment: CDR1 SGHTA and CDR2 FQGTGA. The CDR3 here is CASSFGGTDNEQFF. The CDR3 coding sequence is TGTGCCAGCAGCTTTGGGGGGACTGACAATGAGCAGTTCTTC. Based on the CDR3 plus reference TRBV7-3 and TRBJ2-1, the full variable domain is GAGVSQTPSNKVTEKGKYVELRCDPISGHTALYWYRQSLGQGPEFLIYFQGTGAADDSGLPNDRFFAVRPEGSVSTLKIQRTERGDSAVYLCASSFGGTDNEQFFGPGTRLTVL.